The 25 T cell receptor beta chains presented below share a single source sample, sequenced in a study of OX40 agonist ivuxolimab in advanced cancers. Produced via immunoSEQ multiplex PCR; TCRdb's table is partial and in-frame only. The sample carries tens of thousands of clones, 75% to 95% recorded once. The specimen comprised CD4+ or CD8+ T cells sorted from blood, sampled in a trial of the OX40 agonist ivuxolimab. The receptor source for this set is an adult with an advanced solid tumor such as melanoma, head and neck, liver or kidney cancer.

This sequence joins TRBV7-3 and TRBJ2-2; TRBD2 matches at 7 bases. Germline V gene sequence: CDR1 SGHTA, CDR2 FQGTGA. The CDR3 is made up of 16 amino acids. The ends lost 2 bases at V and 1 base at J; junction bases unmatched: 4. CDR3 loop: CASSLYPSGNTGELFF. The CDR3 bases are TGTGCCAGCAGCTTATACCCTAGCGGGAACACCGGGGAGCTGTTTTTT.

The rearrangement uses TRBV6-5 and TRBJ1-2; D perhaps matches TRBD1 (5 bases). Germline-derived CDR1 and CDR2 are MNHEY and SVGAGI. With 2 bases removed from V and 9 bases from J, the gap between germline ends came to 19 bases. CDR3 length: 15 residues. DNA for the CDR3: TGTGCCAGCAGTTACGGCCGGGACCAACGGATGAGCTACACCTTC. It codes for CASSYGRDQRMSYTF.

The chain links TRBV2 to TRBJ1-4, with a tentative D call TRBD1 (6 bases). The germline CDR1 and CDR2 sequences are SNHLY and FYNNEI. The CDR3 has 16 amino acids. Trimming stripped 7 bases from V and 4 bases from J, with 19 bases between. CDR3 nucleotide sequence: TGTGCCAGCAAACCCTTACCGGGACAACATAATGAAAAACTGTTTTTT. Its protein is CASKPLPGQHNEKLFF.

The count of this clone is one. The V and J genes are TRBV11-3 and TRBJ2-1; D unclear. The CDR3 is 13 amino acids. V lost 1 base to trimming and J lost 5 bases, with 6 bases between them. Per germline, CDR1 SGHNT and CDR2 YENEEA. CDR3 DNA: TGTGCCAGCAGCTTAGTCGCGCACAATGAGCAGTTCTTC. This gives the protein CASSLVAHNEQFF.

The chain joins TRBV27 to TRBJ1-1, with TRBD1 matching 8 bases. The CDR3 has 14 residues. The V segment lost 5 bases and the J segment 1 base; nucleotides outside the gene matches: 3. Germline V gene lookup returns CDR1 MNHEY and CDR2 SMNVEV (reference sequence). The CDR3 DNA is TGTGCCAGCAGTCTCGGGACAGGGAACACTGAAGCTTTCTTT. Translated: CASSLGTGNTEAFF.

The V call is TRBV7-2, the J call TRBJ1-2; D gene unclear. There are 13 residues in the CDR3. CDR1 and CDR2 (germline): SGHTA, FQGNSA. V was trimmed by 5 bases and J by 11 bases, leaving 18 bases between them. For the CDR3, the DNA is TGTGCCAGCAGCCCAAGGTACCCCCCTGGTTACACCTTC. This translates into CASSPRYPPGYTF.

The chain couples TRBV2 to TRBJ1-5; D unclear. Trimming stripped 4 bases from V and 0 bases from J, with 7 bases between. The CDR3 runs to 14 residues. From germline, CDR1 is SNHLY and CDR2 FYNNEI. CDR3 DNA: TGTGCCAGCAGTGGGCCGATTAGCAATCAGCCCCAGCATTTT. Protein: CASSGPISNQPQHF.

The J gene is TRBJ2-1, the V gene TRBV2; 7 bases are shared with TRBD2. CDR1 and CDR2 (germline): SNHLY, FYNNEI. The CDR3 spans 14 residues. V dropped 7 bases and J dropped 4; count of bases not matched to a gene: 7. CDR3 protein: CASTEASGYNEQFF. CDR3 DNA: TGTGCCAGCACCGAGGCTAGCGGTTACAATGAGCAGTTCTTC.

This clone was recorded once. The CDR3 nucleotides read TGTGCCAGCAGCCGACTAGCGGGAGGGGATACGCAGTATTTT. Protein product: CASSRLAGGDTQYF. The chain employs TRBV27 and TRBJ2-3, with 14 bases aligning to TRBD2. The V and J ends lost 6 bases and 6 bases, in that order; junction bases with no gene match: 2. There are 14 residues in the CDR3. Germline lookup yields CDR1 MNHEY and CDR2 SMNVEV (reference sequence).

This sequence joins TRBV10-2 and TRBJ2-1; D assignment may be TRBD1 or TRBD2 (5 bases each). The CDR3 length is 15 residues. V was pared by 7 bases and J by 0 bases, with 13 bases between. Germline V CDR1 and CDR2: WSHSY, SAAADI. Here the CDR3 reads CASTGTVSSYNEQFF. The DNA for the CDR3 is TGCGCCAGCACTGGGACCGTGAGCTCCTACAATGAGCAGTTCTTC.

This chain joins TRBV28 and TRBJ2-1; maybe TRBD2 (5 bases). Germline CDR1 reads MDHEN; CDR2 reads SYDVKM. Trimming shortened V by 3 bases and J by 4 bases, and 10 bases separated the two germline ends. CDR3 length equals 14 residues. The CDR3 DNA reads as TGTGCCAGCAGTTTCGGCAGCGGATACAATGAGCAGTTCTTC. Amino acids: CASSFGSGYNEQFF.

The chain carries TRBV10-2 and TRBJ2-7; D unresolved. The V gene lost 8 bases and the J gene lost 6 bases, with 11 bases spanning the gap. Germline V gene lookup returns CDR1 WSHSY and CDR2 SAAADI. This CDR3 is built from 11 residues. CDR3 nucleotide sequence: TGCGCCAGCGGACCTGGGTCCGAGCAGTACTTC. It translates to CASGPGSEQYF.

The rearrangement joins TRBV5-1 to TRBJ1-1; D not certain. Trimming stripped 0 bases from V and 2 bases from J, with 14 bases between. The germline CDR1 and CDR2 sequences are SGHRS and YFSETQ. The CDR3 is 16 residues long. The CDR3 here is CASSLGLQDPNTEAFF. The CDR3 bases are TGCGCCAGCAGCTTGGGACTTCAGGACCCAAACACTGAAGCTTTCTTT.

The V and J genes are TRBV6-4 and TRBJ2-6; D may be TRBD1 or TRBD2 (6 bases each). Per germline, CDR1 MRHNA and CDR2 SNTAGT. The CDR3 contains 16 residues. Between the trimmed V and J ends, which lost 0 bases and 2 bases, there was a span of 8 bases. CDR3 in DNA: TGTGCCAGCAGTGACTCGGGGGGCGCTGGGGCCAACGTCCTGACTTTC. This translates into CASSDSGGAGANVLTF.

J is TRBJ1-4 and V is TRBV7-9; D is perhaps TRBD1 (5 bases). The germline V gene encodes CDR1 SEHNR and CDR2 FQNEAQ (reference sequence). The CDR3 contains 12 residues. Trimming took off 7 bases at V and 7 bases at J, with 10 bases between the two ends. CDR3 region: CASTSGIEKLFF. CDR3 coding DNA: TGTGCCAGCACCTCAGGGATTGAAAAACTGTTTTTT.

As DNA, the CDR3 is TGTGCCACCACTTTACAGGGTGAGGTTCAGCCCCAGCATTTT. Its protein product is CATTLQGEVQPQHF. The rearrangement uses TRBV6-1 and TRBJ1-5; D is possibly TRBD1 (6 bases). The germline CDR1 and CDR2 sequences are MNHNS and SASEGT. V lost 10 bases to trimming and J lost 6 bases, with 19 bases between them. The CDR3 consists of 14 residues.

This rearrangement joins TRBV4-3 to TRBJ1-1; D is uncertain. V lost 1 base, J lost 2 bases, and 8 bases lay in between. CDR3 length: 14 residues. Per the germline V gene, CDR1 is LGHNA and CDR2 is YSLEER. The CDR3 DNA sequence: TGCGCCAGCAGCCAAGTAGGGTACAACACTGAAGCTTTCTTT. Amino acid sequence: CASSQVGYNTEAFF.

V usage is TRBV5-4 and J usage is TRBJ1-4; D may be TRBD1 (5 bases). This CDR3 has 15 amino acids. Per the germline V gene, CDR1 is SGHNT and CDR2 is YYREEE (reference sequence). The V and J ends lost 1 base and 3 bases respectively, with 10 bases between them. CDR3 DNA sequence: TGTGCCAGCAGCTTGACCGACAGAGCTAATGAAAAACTGTTTTTT. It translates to CASSLTDRANEKLFF. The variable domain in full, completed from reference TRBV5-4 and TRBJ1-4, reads ETGVTQSPTHLIKTRGQQVTLRCSSQSGHNTVSWYQQALGQGPQFIFQYYREEENGRGNFPPRFSGLQFPNYSSELNVNALELDDSALYLCASSLTDRANEKLFFGSGTQLSVL.

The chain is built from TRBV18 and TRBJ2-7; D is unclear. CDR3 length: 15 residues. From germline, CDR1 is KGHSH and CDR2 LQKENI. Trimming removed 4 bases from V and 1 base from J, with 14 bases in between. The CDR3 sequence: CASSHAERQSYEQYF. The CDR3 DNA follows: TGTGCCAGCTCACATGCGGAAAGACAATCCTACGAGCAGTACTTC. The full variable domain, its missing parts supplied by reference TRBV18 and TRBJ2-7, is NAGVMQNPRHLVRRRGQEARLRCSPMKGHSHVYWYRQLPEEGLKFMVYLQKENIIDESGMPKERFSAEFPKEGPSILRIQQVVRGDSAAYFCASSHAERQSYEQYFGPGTRLTVT.

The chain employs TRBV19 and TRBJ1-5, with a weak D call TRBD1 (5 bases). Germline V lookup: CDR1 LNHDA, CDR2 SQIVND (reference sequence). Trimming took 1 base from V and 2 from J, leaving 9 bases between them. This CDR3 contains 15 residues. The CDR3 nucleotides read TGTGCCAGTAGTATAGCCGGGGCGCGCAATCAGCCCCAGCATTTT. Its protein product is CASSIAGARNQPQHF.

Written as DNA, the CDR3 is TGTGCCAGCAGCCGGGACGGGCCAGATACGCAGTATTTT. Its protein is CASSRDGPDTQYF. J is TRBJ2-3 and V is TRBV7-3, with D possibly being TRBD1 or TRBD2 (5 bases each). Trimming removed 5 bases at V and 4 bases at J, with 10 bases between. Germline loops: CDR1 SGHTA, CDR2 FQGTGA. The CDR3 consists of 13 residues.

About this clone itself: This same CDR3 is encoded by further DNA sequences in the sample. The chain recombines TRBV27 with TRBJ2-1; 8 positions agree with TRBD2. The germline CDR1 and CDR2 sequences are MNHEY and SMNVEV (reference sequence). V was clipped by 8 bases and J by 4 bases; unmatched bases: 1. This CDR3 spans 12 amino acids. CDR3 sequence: CASRGGYNEQFF. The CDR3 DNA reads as TGTGCCAGCCGGGGGGGTTACAATGAGCAGTTCTTC.

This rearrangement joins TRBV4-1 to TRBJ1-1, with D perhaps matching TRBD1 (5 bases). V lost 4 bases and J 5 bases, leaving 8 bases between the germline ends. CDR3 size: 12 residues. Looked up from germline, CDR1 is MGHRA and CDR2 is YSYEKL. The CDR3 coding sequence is TGCGCCAGCAGCCCTGGGGGGACTGAAGCTTTCTTT. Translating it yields CASSPGGTEAFF.

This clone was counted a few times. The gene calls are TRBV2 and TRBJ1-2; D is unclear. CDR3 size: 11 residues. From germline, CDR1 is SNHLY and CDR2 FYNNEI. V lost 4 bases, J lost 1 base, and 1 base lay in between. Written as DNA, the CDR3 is TGTGCCAGCAGTGGTAACTATGGCTACACCTTC. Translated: CASSGNYGYTF.

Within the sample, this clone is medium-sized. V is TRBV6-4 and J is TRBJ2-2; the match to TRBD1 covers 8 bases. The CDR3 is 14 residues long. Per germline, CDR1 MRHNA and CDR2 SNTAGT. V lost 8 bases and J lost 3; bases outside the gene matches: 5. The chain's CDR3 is CASAPQGDTGELFF. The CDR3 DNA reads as TGTGCCAGCGCTCCACAGGGGGACACCGGGGAGCTGTTTTTT.